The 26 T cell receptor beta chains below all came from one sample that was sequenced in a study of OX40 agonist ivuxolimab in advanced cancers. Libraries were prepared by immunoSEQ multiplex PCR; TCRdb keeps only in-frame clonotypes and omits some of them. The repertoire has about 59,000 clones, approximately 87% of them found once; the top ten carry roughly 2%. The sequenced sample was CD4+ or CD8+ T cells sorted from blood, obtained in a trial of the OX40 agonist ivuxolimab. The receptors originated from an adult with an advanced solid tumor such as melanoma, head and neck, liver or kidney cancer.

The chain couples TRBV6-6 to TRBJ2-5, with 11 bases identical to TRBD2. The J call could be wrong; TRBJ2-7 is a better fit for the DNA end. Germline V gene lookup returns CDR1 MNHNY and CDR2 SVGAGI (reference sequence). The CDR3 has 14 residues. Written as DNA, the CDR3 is TGTGCCAGCACCCTGACTAGCGGGGCCCACGAGCAGTACTTC. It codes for CASTLTSGAHEQYF.

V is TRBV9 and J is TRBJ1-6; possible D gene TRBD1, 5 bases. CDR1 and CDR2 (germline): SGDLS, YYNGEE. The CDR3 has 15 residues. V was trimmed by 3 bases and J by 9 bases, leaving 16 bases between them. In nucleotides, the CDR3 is TGTGCCAGCAGCGCAGAAACGATGGGGGGTTCACCCCTCCACTTT. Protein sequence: CASSAETMGGSPLHF.

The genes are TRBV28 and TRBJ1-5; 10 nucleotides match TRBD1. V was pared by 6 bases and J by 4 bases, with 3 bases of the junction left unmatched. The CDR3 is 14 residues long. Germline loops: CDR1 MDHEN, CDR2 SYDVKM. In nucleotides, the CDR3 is TGTGCCAGCAGGGGGGGACAGGGGAATCAGCCCCAGCATTTT. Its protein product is CASRGGQGNQPQHF.

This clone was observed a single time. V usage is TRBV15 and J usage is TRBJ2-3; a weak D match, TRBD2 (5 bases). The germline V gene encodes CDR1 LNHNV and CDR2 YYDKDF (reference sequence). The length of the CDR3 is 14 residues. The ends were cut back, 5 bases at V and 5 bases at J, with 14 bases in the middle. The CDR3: CATSLNRGGDTQYF. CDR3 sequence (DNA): TGTGCCACCAGCCTCAACCGGGGTGGAGATACGCAGTATTTT.

In DNA, the CDR3 is TGTGCTAGTGGTTTTCAGGGCGGAAACACCATATATTTT. It codes for CASGFQGGNTIYF. This chain connects TRBV12-5 to TRBJ1-3, with D perhaps TRBD1 (5 bases). Deletions cut 3 bases from V and 4 bases from J, with 7 bases between. The CDR3 is 13 residues long. Per the germline V gene, CDR1 is LGHNT and CDR2 is FRNRAP.

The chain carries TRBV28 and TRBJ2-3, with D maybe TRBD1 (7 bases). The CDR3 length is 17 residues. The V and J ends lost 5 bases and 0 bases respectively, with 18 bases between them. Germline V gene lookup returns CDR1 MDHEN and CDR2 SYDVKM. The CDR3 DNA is TGTGCCAGCAGTCTACCGACAGGGAGGATGAGCACAGATACGCAGTATTTT. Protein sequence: CASSLPTGRMSTDTQYF.

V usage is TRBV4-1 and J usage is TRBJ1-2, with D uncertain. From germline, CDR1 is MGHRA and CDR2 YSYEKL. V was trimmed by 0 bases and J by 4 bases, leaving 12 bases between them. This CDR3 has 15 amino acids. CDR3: CASSQDMALGYGYTF. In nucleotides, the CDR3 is TGCGCCAGCAGCCAAGATATGGCGCTCGGCTATGGCTACACCTTC.

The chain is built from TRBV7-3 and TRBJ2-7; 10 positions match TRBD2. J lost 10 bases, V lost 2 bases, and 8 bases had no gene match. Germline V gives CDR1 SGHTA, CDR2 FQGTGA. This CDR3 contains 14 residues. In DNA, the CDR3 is TGTGCCAGCAGCTTATACGGGGCTAGCGGGAGCCAGTACTTC. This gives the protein CASSLYGASGSQYF.

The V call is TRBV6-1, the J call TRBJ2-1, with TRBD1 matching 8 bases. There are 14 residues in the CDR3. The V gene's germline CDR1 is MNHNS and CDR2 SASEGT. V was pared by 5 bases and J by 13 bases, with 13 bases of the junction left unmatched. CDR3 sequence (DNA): TGTGCCAGCAGTCCCCGGCGTGGACAGGGCTCCCAGTTCTTC. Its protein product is CASSPRRGQGSQFF.

CDR3 in amino acids: CASSEEGGSLLGELFF. Here the CDR3 DNA reads TGTGCCAGCAGTGAAGAGGGAGGTTCCCTCCTCGGGGAGCTGTTTTTT. This sequence joins TRBV2 and TRBJ2-2, with a possible D match to TRBD2 (6 bases). The CDR3 is 16 residues long. Germline V lookup: CDR1 SNHLY, CDR2 FYNNEI. V was shortened by 1 base and J by 7 bases, with 16 bases between the two germline ends.

The CDR3 here is CASSPGLNTQYF. In DNA, the CDR3 is TGTGCCAGCAGCCCCGGATTAAATACGCAGTATTTT. The chain recombines TRBV6-1 with TRBJ2-3; unclear D gene. The CDR3 is 12 residues long. CDR1 is MNHNS, CDR2 SASEGT, per germline. The V and J ends lost 6 bases and 7 bases respectively, with 11 bases between them.

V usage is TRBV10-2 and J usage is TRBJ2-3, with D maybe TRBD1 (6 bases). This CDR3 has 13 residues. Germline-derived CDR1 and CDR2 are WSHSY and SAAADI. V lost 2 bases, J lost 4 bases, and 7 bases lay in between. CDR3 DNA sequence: TGCGCCAGCAGTGAGGGGGGCCCAGATACGCAGTATTTT. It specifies CASSEGGPDTQYF.

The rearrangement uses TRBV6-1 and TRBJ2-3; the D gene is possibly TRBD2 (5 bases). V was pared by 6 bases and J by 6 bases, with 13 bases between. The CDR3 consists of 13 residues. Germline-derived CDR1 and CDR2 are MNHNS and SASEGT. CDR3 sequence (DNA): TGTGCCAGCAGAGGACTGCAAGGGGATACGCAGTATTTT. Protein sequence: CASRGLQGDTQYF.

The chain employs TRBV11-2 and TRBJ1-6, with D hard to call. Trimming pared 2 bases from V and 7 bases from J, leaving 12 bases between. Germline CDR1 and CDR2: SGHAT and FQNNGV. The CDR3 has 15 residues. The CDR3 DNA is TGTGCCAGCAGCTTACGCCGGCCCGAAAATTCACCCCTCCACTTT. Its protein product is CASSLRRPENSPLHF.

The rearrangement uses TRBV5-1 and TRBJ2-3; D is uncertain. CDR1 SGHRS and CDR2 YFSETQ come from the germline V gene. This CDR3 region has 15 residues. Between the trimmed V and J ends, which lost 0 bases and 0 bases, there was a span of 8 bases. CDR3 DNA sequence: TGCGCCAGCAGCTTGGAGCCAGCCAGCACAGATACGCAGTATTTT. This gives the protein CASSLEPASTDTQYF.

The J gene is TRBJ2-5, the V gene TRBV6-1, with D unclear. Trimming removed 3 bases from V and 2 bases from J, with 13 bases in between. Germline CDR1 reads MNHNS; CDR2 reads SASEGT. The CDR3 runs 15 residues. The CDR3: CASSDFSRAQETQYF. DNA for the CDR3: TGTGCCAGCAGTGATTTTTCTAGGGCACAAGAGACCCAGTACTTC.

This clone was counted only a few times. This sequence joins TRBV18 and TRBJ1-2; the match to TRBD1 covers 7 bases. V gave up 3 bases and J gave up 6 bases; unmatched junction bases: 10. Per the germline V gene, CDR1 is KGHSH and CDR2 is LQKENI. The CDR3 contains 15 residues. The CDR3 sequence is CASSPQTGSADGYTF. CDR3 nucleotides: TGTGCCAGCTCACCCCAGACAGGGAGTGCTGATGGCTACACCTTC. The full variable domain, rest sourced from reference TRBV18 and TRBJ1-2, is NAGVMQNPRHLVRRRGQEARLRCSPMKGHSHVYWYRQLPEEGLKFMVYLQKENIIDESGMPKERFSAEFPKEGPSILRIQQVVRGDSAAYFCASSPQTGSADGYTFGSGTRLTVV.

This chain's CDR3 is CASNLAGANTGELFF. CDR3 nucleotides: TGTGCCAGCAACTTGGCAGGAGCGAACACCGGGGAGCTGTTTTTT. The chain combines TRBV2 with TRBJ2-2; D gene ambiguous. The length of the CDR3 is 15 residues. V lost 7 bases, J lost 0 bases, and 12 bases lay in between. The germline V gene encodes CDR1 SNHLY and CDR2 FYNNEI. Supplemented by reference TRBV2 and TRBJ2-2, the full variable domain reads EPEVTQTPSHQVTQMGQEVILRCVPISNHLYFYWYRQILGQKVEFLVSFYNNEISEKSEIFDDQFSVERPDGSNFTLKIRSTKLEDSAMYFCASNLAGANTGELFFGEGSRLTVL.

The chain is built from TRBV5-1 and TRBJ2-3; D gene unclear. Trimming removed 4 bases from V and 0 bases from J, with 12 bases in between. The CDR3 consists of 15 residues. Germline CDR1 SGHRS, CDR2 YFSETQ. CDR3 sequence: CASSQIESSTDTQYF. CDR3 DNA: TGCGCCAGCAGCCAGATAGAGTCTAGCACAGATACGCAGTATTTT.

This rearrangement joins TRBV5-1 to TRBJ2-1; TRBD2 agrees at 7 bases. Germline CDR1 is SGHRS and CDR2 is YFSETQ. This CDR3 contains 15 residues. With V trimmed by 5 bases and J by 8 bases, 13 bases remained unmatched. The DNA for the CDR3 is TGCGCCAGCAGAGCTCTTGGCGGGGGTATAGATGAGCAGTTCTTC. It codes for CASRALGGGIDEQFF.

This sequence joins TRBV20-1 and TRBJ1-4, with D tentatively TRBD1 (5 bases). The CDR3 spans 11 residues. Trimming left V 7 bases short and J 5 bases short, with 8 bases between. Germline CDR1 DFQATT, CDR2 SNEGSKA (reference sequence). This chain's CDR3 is CSGGSNEKLFF. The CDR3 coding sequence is TGCAGTGGGGGGTCCAATGAAAAACTGTTTTTT.

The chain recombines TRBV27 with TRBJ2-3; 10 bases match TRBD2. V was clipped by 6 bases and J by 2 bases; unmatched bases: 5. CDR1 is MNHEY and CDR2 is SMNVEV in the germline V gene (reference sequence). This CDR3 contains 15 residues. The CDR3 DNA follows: TGTGCCAGCAGCAGGACTAGCGGACTCACAGATACGCAGTATTTT. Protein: CASSRTSGLTDTQYF.

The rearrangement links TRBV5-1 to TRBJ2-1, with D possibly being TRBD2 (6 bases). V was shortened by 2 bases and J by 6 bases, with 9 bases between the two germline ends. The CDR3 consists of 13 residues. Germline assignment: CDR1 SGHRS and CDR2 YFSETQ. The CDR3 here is CASSFGGSNEQFF. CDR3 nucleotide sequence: TGCGCCAGCAGCTTCGGAGGGAGCAATGAGCAGTTCTTC.

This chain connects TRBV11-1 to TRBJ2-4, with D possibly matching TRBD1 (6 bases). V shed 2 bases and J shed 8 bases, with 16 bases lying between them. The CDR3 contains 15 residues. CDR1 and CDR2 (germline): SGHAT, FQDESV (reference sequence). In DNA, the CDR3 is TGTGCCAGCAGCTTAATGGGGGCCGTTTCGGACATTCAGTACTTC. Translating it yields CASSLMGAVSDIQYF.

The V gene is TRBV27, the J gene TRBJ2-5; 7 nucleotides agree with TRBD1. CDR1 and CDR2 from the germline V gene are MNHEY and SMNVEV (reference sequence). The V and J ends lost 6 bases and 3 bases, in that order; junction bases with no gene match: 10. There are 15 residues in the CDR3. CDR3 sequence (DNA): TGTGCCAGCAGGATAGGACAGGCCCGGAAAGAGACCCAGTACTTC. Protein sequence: CASRIGQARKETQYF.

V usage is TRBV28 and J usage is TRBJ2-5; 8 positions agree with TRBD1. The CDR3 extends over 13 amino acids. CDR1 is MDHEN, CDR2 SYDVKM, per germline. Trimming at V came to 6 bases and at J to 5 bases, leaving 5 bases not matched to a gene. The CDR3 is CASRSRGRETQYF. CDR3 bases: TGTGCCAGCAGAAGCAGGGGGCGGGAGACCCAGTACTTC.